This T cell receptor beta chain was recovered during a study of cytomegalovirus exposure and HLA in healthy donors. Overall study results and limits: A later analysis linked a missense variant in DCLRE1C to the trimming of TCR beta V and J genes. Later analysis identified several of the most significant clusters that appeared linked to common viral pathogens. Productive status was seen about 87% or about 30% of the time for most TCR beta V segments in an earlier analysis.

Trimming took off 3 bases at V and 3 bases at J, with 12 bases between the two ends. Germline assignment: CDR1 ENHRY and CDR2 SYGVKD. The CDR3 spans 15 residues. PCR was performed using 60 Vbeta and 13 Jbeta primers. TCRdb's table, derived via immunoSEQ multiplex PCR, lists solely in-frame clones and lacks some. The sample has approximately 220,000 clones, around 80% seen once. This clone has a handful of counts. The antigen is unknown. The rearrangement joins TRBV10-3 to TRBJ1-5, with D possibly TRBD1 on 6 matching bases. This receptor was obtained from a man aged 35 to 55 in good health and CMV-seropositive. The specimen sequenced was PBMCs. CDR3 in DNA: TGTGCCATCAGTGAATCGACAGGCTACAATCAGCCCCAGCATTTT. This translates into CAISESTGYNQPQHF.